This passage covers 19 T cell receptor beta chains from one sample sequenced in a study of blood T cell repertoires in COVID-19. TCRdb's table, derived via immunoSEQ multiplex PCR, lists solely in-frame clones and lacks some. The sample yields approximately 100,000 clones, 70% to 85% seen once. Sequenced sample: peripheral blood. The receptor set was obtained from a human donor in a cohort sampled during active COVID-19.

This chain links TRBV28 with TRBJ2-7, with 10 bases that match TRBD2. V gave up 4 bases and J gave up 0 bases; unmatched junction bases: 6. The germline CDR1 and CDR2 sequences are MDHEN and SYDVKM. The CDR3 consists of 16 residues. The CDR3 sequence: CASSSYGLADSYEQYF. The CDR3 DNA reads TGTGCCAGCAGTTCCTATGGACTAGCGGACTCCTACGAGCAGTACTTC.

This clone was seen a few times. This chain joins TRBV27 and TRBJ2-4; D uncertain. With 2 bases removed from V and 0 bases from J, the gap between germline ends came to 5 bases. This CDR3 is built from 14 residues. The germline CDR1 and CDR2 sequences are MNHEY and SMNVEV (reference sequence). In nucleotides, the CDR3 is TGTGCCAGCAGTTTACTCTCAGCCAAAAACATTCAGTACTTC. Translation gives CASSLLSAKNIQYF.

The V gene is TRBV5-4, the J gene TRBJ2-1, with 15 bases matching TRBD2. Germline lookup yields CDR1 SGHNT and CDR2 YYREEE (reference sequence). V was pared by 3 bases and J by 9 bases, with 7 bases of the junction left unmatched. CDR3 length equals 16 residues. Here the CDR3 reads CASSSGGTSGRFEQFF. CDR3 nucleotides: TGTGCCAGCAGCTCTGGCGGGACTAGCGGGAGGTTTGAGCAGTTCTTC. Drawing the rest from reference TRBV5-4 and TRBJ2-1, the complete variable domain is ETGVTQSPTHLIKTRGQQVTLRCSSQSGHNTVSWYQQALGQGPQFIFQYYREEENGRGNFPPRFSGLQFPNYSSELNVNALELDDSALYLCASSSGGTSGRFEQFFGPGTRLTVL.

This chain joins TRBV10-3 and TRBJ1-2, with D possibly TRBD1 on 5 matching bases. From germline, CDR1 is ENHRY and CDR2 SYGVKD. This CDR3 has 14 amino acids. V lost 6 bases and J 5 bases, leaving 16 bases between the germline ends. The CDR3: CAIRDDSLRYGYTF. CDR3 nucleotides: TGTGCCATCAGAGACGACAGTTTACGTTATGGCTACACCTTC.

V usage is TRBV7-9 and J usage is TRBJ2-7; D is ambiguous. V lost 1 base and J 5 bases, leaving 6 bases between the germline ends. The CDR3 consists of 12 residues. Germline lookup yields CDR1 SEHNR and CDR2 FQNEAQ (reference sequence). CDR3 loop: CASSLGADEQYF. In nucleotides, the CDR3 is TGTGCCAGCAGCTTAGGCGCGGACGAGCAGTACTTC.

In this sample, this clone turned up a few times. This rearrangement joins TRBV27 to TRBJ2-7, with D perhaps TRBD2 (5 bases). Trimming removed 3 bases at V and 4 bases at J, with 25 bases between. Germline CDR1 is MNHEY and CDR2 is SMNVEV (reference sequence). The CDR3 totals 18 residues. The CDR3: CASSFRTQIPLGLYEQYF. For the CDR3, the DNA is TGTGCCAGCAGTTTTAGGACTCAGATCCCCCTCGGTCTTTACGAGCAGTACTTC.

The V gene is TRBV29-1, the J gene TRBJ2-3, with TRBD2 matching over 7 bases. In germline, CDR1 is SQVTM, CDR2 ANQGSEA. The CDR3 has 14 residues. The V segment lost 3 bases and the J segment 0 bases; nucleotides outside the gene matches: 3. DNA for the CDR3: TGCAGCGTTGATCGGGGACTAAGCACAGATACGCAGTATTTT. The encoded protein is CSVDRGLSTDTQYF.

This sequence joins TRBV19 and TRBJ2-1; TRBD2 matches at 8 bases. The CDR3 runs 13 residues. Germline V gene data show CDR1 as LNHDA and CDR2 as SQIVND (reference sequence). Trimming removed 7 bases from V and 6 bases from J; junction bases left unmatched: 5. The CDR3 sequence: CASKAGAVNEQFF. The CDR3 bases are TGTGCCAGTAAAGCGGGAGCCGTCAATGAGCAGTTCTTC.

This rearrangement joins TRBV2 to TRBJ1-5, with 9 bases aligning to TRBD1. The CDR3 covers 15 residues. The germline CDR1 and CDR2 sequences are SNHLY and FYNNEI. Losses at the gene ends were 3 bases for V and 3 bases for J; bases not matched to a gene: 3. The CDR3 nucleotides are TGTGCCAGCAGTGAGACAGGGGGGCACAATCAGCCCCAGCATTTT. As protein: CASSETGGHNQPQHF.

The CDR3 here is CAISEGGPPRETQYF. The CDR3 bases are TGTGCCATCAGTGAGGGGGGCCCGCCTCGCGAGACCCAGTACTTC. J is TRBJ2-5 and V is TRBV10-3, with TRBD1 as a possible D gene (6 bases). CDR1 ENHRY and CDR2 SYGVKD come from the germline V gene. V was cut by 2 bases and J by 5 bases, with 15 bases left in between. This CDR3 is built from 15 residues.

V and J are TRBV13 and TRBJ2-5; no clear D. The CDR3 runs 13 residues. CDR1 and CDR2 from the germline V gene are PRHDT and FYEKMQ (reference sequence). V was trimmed by 2 bases and J by 1 base, leaving 5 bases between them. Here the CDR3 reads CASSLLIQETQYF. The CDR3 bases are TGTGCCAGCAGCTTATTAATCCAAGAGACCCAGTACTTC.

The chain links TRBV24-1 to TRBJ2-5, with D possibly being TRBD2 (6 bases). The CDR3 spans 15 residues. Trimming removed 5 bases at V and 4 bases at J, with 16 bases between. Germline V gives CDR1 KGHDR, CDR2 SFDVKD. CDR3 nucleotide sequence: TGTGCCACCAGTGGGCTAGTCGGGGGAGGAGAGACCCAGTACTTC. Residues: CATSGLVGGGETQYF.

The chain couples TRBV5-8 to TRBJ2-5; 7 bases match TRBD2. The germline V gene has CDR1 SGHTS and CDR2 YDEGEE. This CDR3 has 14 amino acids. The ends lost 4 bases at V and 5 bases at J; junction bases unmatched: 8. The CDR3 protein is CASSPLGRGETQYF. As DNA, the CDR3 is TGTGCCAGCAGCCCGCTGGGGCGGGGGGAGACCCAGTACTTC.

This clone appeared a few times. V and J are TRBV25-1 and TRBJ1-2, with 8 nucleotides matching TRBD1. The CDR3 loop spans 15 amino acids. V lost 3 bases, J lost 8 bases, and 11 bases stayed unmatched. Germline V gene sequence: CDR1 MGHDK, CDR2 SYGVNS. The CDR3 region is CASSESLGQGTGYTF. CDR3 DNA sequence: TGTGCCAGCAGTGAGTCCTTAGGACAGGGAACGGGCTACACCTTC.

This chain links TRBV7-9 with TRBJ2-7; D is uncertain. The CDR3 is 12 residues long. V dropped 4 bases and J dropped 6 bases, with 10 bases sitting between them. CDR1 is SEHNR, CDR2 FQNEAQ, per germline (reference sequence). CDR3 DNA sequence: TGTGCCAGCAGCTCGGCCCGAGGCGAGCAGTACTTC. Translated, it gives CASSSARGEQYF. The full variable domain, in which reference TRBV7-9 and TRBJ2-7 provide the parts outside the CDR3, is DTGVSQNPRHKITKRGQNVTFRCDPISEHNRLYWYRQTLGQGPEFLTYFQNEAQLEKSRLLSDRFSAERPKGSFSTLEIQRTEQGDSAMYLCASSSARGEQYFGPGTRLTVT.

This clone occurred a few times. The chain carries TRBV18 and TRBJ2-4; 15 bases are shared with TRBD2. V gave up 3 bases and J gave up 6 bases; unmatched junction bases: 6. CDR3 length: 17 residues. Germline V gene data show CDR1 as KGHSH and CDR2 as LQKENI. CDR3: CASSPGLAGGSTNIQYF. DNA of the CDR3: TGTGCCAGCTCACCTGGACTAGCGGGGGGGTCCACAAACATTCAGTACTTC.

The genes are TRBV6-6 and TRBJ2-7; maybe TRBD2 (5 bases). CDR3 length: 13 residues. The germline V gene has CDR1 MNHNY and CDR2 SVGAGI (reference sequence). The ends were cut back, 5 bases at V and 0 bases at J, with 8 bases in the middle. In DNA form, the CDR3 reads TGTGCCAGCAGTCTCGGGGTCTCCTACGAGCAGTACTTC. Translated: CASSLGVSYEQYF.

The sample holds one count of this clone. The chain uses TRBV7-9 and TRBJ1-2; TRBD1 agrees at 7 bases. The CDR3 length is 13 residues. Germline lookup yields CDR1 SEHNR and CDR2 FQNEAQ (reference sequence). V gave up 4 bases and J gave up 7 bases; unmatched junction bases: 6. CDR3 protein: CASSSDRASGYTF. CDR3 nucleotides: TGTGCCAGCAGCTCAGACAGGGCATCTGGCTACACCTTC.

The rearrangement joins TRBV12-3 or TRBV12-4 to TRBJ1-5; a weak D match, TRBD1 (5 bases). The CDR3 is 13 residues long. Trimming cost V 2 bases and J 7 bases, with 9 bases left between them. CDR3 loop: CASSLRGKQPQHF. The CDR3 DNA reads TGTGCCAGCAGTTTAAGGGGTAAGCAGCCCCAGCATTTT.